One and the same sample provided the 14 T cell receptor beta chains below, sequenced in a study of technical replicates of blood from a handful of donors. Profiling relied on immunoSEQ multiplex PCR, and the TCRdb table lists in-frame clones only, not all of them. The sample lists over 70,000 clones, just under 95% occurring once. The specimen was T cells isolated from PBMCs. The receptors come from a human donor in good health.

The rearrangement links TRBV5-4 to TRBJ2-6; no clear D. Trimming cost V 1 base and J 4 bases, with 12 bases left between them. The CDR3 totals 16 residues. The V gene's germline CDR1 is SGHNT and CDR2 YYREEE (reference sequence). DNA for the CDR3: TGTGCCAGCAGCTTGTCTACCGGGTACGGGGCCAACGTCCTGACTTTC. Its protein is CASSLSTGYGANVLTF.

The V gene is TRBV11-3, the J gene TRBJ2-3; 7 bases line up with TRBD1. The germline V gene has CDR1 SGHNT and CDR2 YENEEA. This CDR3 is 16 amino acids long. V trimming: 5 bases; J trimming: 2 bases; junction bases outside the gene matches: 10. In DNA form, the CDR3 reads TGTGCCAGCAGCACCGGGACAGACCGATCCACAGATACGCAGTATTTT. It encodes CASSTGTDRSTDTQYF.

This clone was seen just once. The chain combines TRBV9 with TRBJ1-3; 7 bases are a match to TRBD1. This CDR3 spans 17 amino acids. Germline CDR1 and CDR2: SGDLS and YYNGEE. The V gene end was trimmed by 2 bases and the J gene end by 3 bases; junction bases not matched to a gene: 11. In DNA form, the CDR3 reads TGTGCCAGCAGCGTCCAAACCAGGGGGTACGATGGAAACACCATATATTTT. As protein: CASSVQTRGYDGNTIYF. The full variable domain, its missing parts supplied by reference TRBV9 and TRBJ1-3, is DSGVTQTPKHLITATGQRVTLRCSPRSGDLSVYWYQQSLDQGLQFLIQYYNGEERAKGNILERFSAQQFPDLHSELNLSSLELGDSALYFCASSVQTRGYDGNTIYFGEGSWLTVV.

The chain combines TRBV9 with TRBJ1-4; no firm D call. The germline V gene encodes CDR1 SGDLS and CDR2 YYNGEE. The CDR3 spans 11 residues. V was shortened by 10 bases and J by 0 bases, with 4 bases between the two germline ends. In DNA, the CDR3 is TGTGCCTCTGCAACTAATGAAAAACTGTTTTTT. It codes for CASATNEKLFF.

This chain links TRBV28 with TRBJ2-1; 14 bases match TRBD2. The germline gives CDR1 MDHEN, CDR2 SYDVKM. The CDR3 covers 14 residues. J gave up 9 bases and V 2 bases, and 0 bases lay outside the gene matches. The CDR3 protein is CASSLGTSGSEQFF. CDR3 DNA: TGTGCCAGCAGTTTAGGGACTAGCGGGAGTGAGCAGTTCTTC.

V gene TRBV4-3 combines with J gene TRBJ2-7, with D unresolved. V lost 0 bases and J lost 2, with 5 bases in between. The CDR3 spans 13 residues. Germline values: CDR1 LGHNA, CDR2 YSLEER. This CDR3 reads CASSQDLAYEQYF. The CDR3 nucleotides read TGCGCCAGCAGCCAAGATCTCGCCTACGAGCAGTACTTC.

The chain is built from TRBV13 and TRBJ1-4; 10 nucleotides align to TRBD1. V lost 5 bases and J lost 6; bases outside the gene matches: 6. Looked up from germline, CDR1 is PRHDT and CDR2 is FYEKMQ (reference sequence). The CDR3 is 15 residues long. CDR3 sequence reads: CASSRKGTGDEKLFF. CDR3 bases: TGTGCCAGCAGCCGCAAAGGGACAGGGGATGAAAAACTGTTTTTT.

The chain combines TRBV11-2 with TRBJ2-1, with D possibly matching TRBD2 (5 bases). The germline V gene has CDR1 SGHAT and CDR2 FQNNGV. The CDR3 has 13 amino acids. V was trimmed by 0 bases and J by 7 bases, leaving 7 bases between them. The CDR3 here is CASSLEIANEQFF. The CDR3 region has the DNA TGTGCCAGCAGCTTAGAAATAGCGAATGAGCAGTTCTTC.

This clone came up once. J is TRBJ2-1 and V is TRBV19; D is perhaps TRBD2 (5 bases). Trimming took off 6 bases at V and 1 base at J, with 16 bases between the two ends. Germline CDR1 LNHDA, CDR2 SQIVND (reference sequence). This CDR3 contains 16 residues. This CDR3 is CASRPLASKSYNEQFF. The DNA of the CDR3 is TGTGCCAGTAGGCCTCTAGCTTCTAAGTCCTACAATGAGCAGTTCTTC.

The rearrangement uses TRBV21-1 and TRBJ2-5; TRBD1 was called by the table and not checked on the DNA. TRBV21-1 is termed a pseudogene. The CDR3 is 17 amino acids. The CDR3 DNA reads as TGTGCCAGCAGCGGTATCAATTTCCGGGACAACCAAGAGACCCAGTACTTC. Protein product: CASSGINFRDNQETQYF.

The chain links TRBV2 to TRBJ1-2; D is unclear. CDR3 size: 11 residues. V lost 11 bases, J lost 6 bases, and 13 bases lay in between. Germline CDR1 and CDR2: SNHLY and FYNNEI. The CDR3 sequence is CAGKVENGYTF. The CDR3 nucleotides are TGTGCCGGAAAGGTGGAGAATGGCTACACCTTC.

Concerning this clone: No conserved phenylalanine or tryptophan is present at the end of the CDR3, so a read error is the likely explanation. The DNA is omitted, as the CDR3 cannot be located on it reliably, and the CDR3 follows TCRdb's listing. The CDR3 protein is CASSSGLENAS. V usage is TRBV7-9 and J usage is TRBJ2-7; TRBD2 was called by the table and not checked on the DNA. Per the germline V gene, CDR1 is SEHNR and CDR2 is FQNEAQ (reference sequence). The CDR3 length is 11 residues, termini included.

The V and J genes are TRBV7-3 and TRBJ1-5, with D possibly being TRBD1 (5 bases). The CDR3 has 17 amino acids. V shed 5 bases and J shed 5 bases, with 22 bases lying between them. Germline CDR1 SGHTA, CDR2 FQGTGA. The CDR3 DNA follows: TGTGCCAGCAGCCCGCCCCCGGGGGTGGGGAAGGATCAGCCCCAGCATTTT. It encodes CASSPPPGVGKDQPQHF.

The rearrangement joins TRBV30 to TRBJ2-1; 8 nucleotides match TRBD1. CDR3 size: 13 residues. V shed 5 bases and J 5 bases; nucleotides not matched to a gene: 5. Germline CDR1 reads GTSNPN; CDR2 reads SVGIG (reference sequence). CDR3 coding DNA: TGTGCCTGGGTGGGGACAGGCCACAATGAGCAGTTCTTC. Its protein product is CAWVGTGHNEQFF.